This TCR beta chain was identified in a study of response to subunit inactivated influenza vaccine. TCRdb recomputed calls from the RT-PCR reads with MiXCR, one row per CDR3 protein. The sample yields about 780,000 distinct CDR3 sequences, about 18% seen once. Per the germline V gene, CDR1 is PRHDT and CDR2 is FYEKMQ (reference sequence). V was pared by 0 bases and J by 2 bases, with 14 bases between. This CDR3 has 16 amino acids. Note on this clonotype: Its antigen remains unidentified.

Whole-study results and caveats: Few additional T cells are recruited per seasonal influenza vaccination, authors suggested.

The receptor was derived from a man between 45 and 60 years old who received an inactivated influenza vaccine. V is TRBV13 and J is TRBJ2-7; tentative D call: TRBD1 (6 bases). The sample in question was PBMCs from blood, obtained less than 6 days after vaccination. This CDR3 is CASSLGGAGGTYEQYF. CDR3 DNA sequence: TGTGCCAGCAGCTTAGGGGGGGCAGGTGGTACCTACGAGCAGTACTTC.